The clone carrying this T cell receptor beta chain has a count of ten or more. Its specificity is not known. The data are from a study of blood T cells in healthy people across ages. CDR3 length: 15 amino acids. V was cut by 1 base and J by 2 bases, with 9 bases left in between. The V gene's germline CDR1 is SEHNR and CDR2 FQNEAQ (reference sequence). Next came a second PCR, run for about 7 to 12 cycles, which used a sample-barcoded 5' primer along with a J-beta primer mix. TCRdb re-called the 5' RACE reads through MiXCR, storing one row per CDR3 protein. The table lists around 1,500,000 distinct CDR3 sequences, 28% of them singletons, with 7.7% in the top ten. Study outcomes and limitations: Significant beta diversity loss was already apparent by age approximately 38, declining roughly linearly.

The chain is built from TRBV7-9 and TRBJ1-5; D unresolved. Sequenced: blood. The receptor was isolated from a young woman in good health. The CDR3 region has the DNA TGTGCCAGCAGCTTAGGAGCCGGAGGCAATCAGCCCCAGCATTTT. This codes for CASSLGAGGNQPQHF.